This TCR beta chain was captured in a study of T cell repertoires in cytomegalovirus infection. TCRdb fed the reads into MiXCR, producing one record per CDR3 protein. In the table there are around 210,000 distinct CDR3 sequences, approximately 7% of which are singletons. The germline V gene encodes CDR1 SEHNR and CDR2 FQNEAQ (reference sequence). Trimming took off 5 bases at V and 15 bases at J, with 20 bases between the two ends. This CDR3 comprises 13 residues. This clonotype was recorded once. This clonotype was obtained from a human donor in good health (CMV status not recorded). Some clones in this sample may be carry-over from other donors' samples. The chain joins TRBV7-9 to TRBJ2-1, with D uncertain. Specimen: PBMCs. CDR3 amino acids: CASSNLGGSVPFF. The CDR3 DNA is TGTGCCAGCAGCAACCTGGGTGGTAGTGTCCCGTTCTTC.